The 30 T cell receptor beta chains below all came from one sample that was sequenced in a study of human T cells and chemical hapten exposure. Time point reported: patch test 1, 2 weeks after DPC sensitization. Treatment indicated: therapeutic diphenylcyclopropenone sensitization with weekly scalp DPC. MiXCR was run by TCRdb on the RACE reads, yielding one entry per CDR3 protein. The sample carries about 380,000 distinct CDR3 sequences, more than 4.5% recorded once. The sequencing here drew on whole blood, taken in connection with sensitization to the hapten diphenylcyclopropenone (DPC). These receptors all stem from a woman aged 45 to 65 with alopecia areata. Some clones in this sample may be carry-over from other donors' samples.

This clonotype was counted ten times or more. The chain couples TRBV4-1 to TRBJ2-3; TRBD1 is a possible D gene (5 bases). This CDR3 contains 13 residues. Looked up from germline, CDR1 is MGHRA and CDR2 is YSYEKL. Trimming pared 9 bases from V and 2 bases from J, leaving 12 bases between. The DNA of the CDR3 is TGCGCCAGTTTGGGGCTCGCCACAGATACGCAGTATTTT. Translated, it gives CASLGLATDTQYF.

This clonotype was counted between two and nine times. V and J are TRBV19 and TRBJ2-7; D is tentatively TRBD1 or TRBD2 (7 bases each). This CDR3 region has 14 residues. Trimming stripped 5 bases from V and 2 bases from J, with 13 bases between. The germline V gene encodes CDR1 LNHDA and CDR2 SQIVND (reference sequence). The DNA for the CDR3 is TGTGCCAGTAGTGGTGCAGGGGGGGCCTACGAGCAGTACTTC. Amino acid sequence: CASSGAGGAYEQYF.

The chain carries TRBV4-1 and TRBJ2-7; 10 nucleotides align to TRBD2. The CDR3 length is 15 residues. Germline V gene data show CDR1 as MGHRA and CDR2 as YSYEKL. J lost 5 bases, V lost 5 bases, and 9 bases had no gene match. CDR3 nucleotides: TGCGCCAGCAGCTACCAGCGGGGGGGCCAGAACGAGCAGTACTTC. The encoded protein is CASSYQRGGQNEQYF.

This clonotype was counted many times. The chain couples TRBV7-2 to TRBJ2-2, with D perhaps matching TRBD2 (5 bases). The CDR3 covers 15 residues. V lost 3 bases, J lost 5 bases, and 13 bases lay in between. The germline V gene encodes CDR1 SGHTA and CDR2 FQGNSA. The CDR3 reads CASSLLWEITGELFF. The CDR3 DNA sequence: TGTGCCAGCAGCTTGCTTTGGGAGATTACCGGGGAGCTGTTTTTT.

The chain recombines TRBV7-2 with TRBJ2-3; 11 bases map to TRBD2. CDR3 length: 16 residues. J gave up 4 bases and V 5 bases, and 8 bases lay outside the gene matches. Germline V lookup: CDR1 SGHTA, CDR2 FQGNSA. CDR3 nucleotide sequence: TGTGCCAGCAGCCTCCTGACTAGCGGGGTGCCAGATACGCAGTATTTT. This translates into CASSLLTSGVPDTQYF.

As for this clonotype: A read error is possible here, since a much larger clone lies one base away. The rearrangement links TRBV29-1 to TRBJ2-7, with D possibly being TRBD1 (7 bases). Germline CDR1 and CDR2: SQVTM and ANQGSEA. The CDR3 is 14 residues long. V lost 0 bases, J lost 6 bases, and 15 bases lay in between. This CDR3 is CSVEDPDRDCEQYF. In DNA form, the CDR3 reads TGCAGCGTTGAAGATCCCGACAGGGACTGCGAGCAGTACTTC.

V and J are TRBV7-9 and TRBJ1-3; 7 positions match TRBD1. The germline gives CDR1 SEHNR, CDR2 FQNEAQ (reference sequence). The CDR3 contains 13 residues. V was pared by 6 bases and J by 8 bases, with 7 bases of the junction left unmatched. CDR3 loop: CASRADRDHTIYF. CDR3 coding DNA: TGTGCCAGCAGGGCTGACAGGGACCACACCATATATTTT.

The rearrangement uses TRBV29-1 and TRBJ1-2; unclear D gene. CDR1 is SQVTM, CDR2 ANQGSEA, per germline. Trimming took off 3 bases at V and 5 bases at J, with 10 bases between the two ends. This CDR3 has 12 amino acids. The CDR3 sequence is CSVDPFLYGYTF. CDR3 sequence (DNA): TGCAGCGTTGATCCCTTTTTATATGGCTACACCTTC.

This clonotype was recorded many times. The chain recombines TRBV7-2 with TRBJ2-3; 10 positions agree with TRBD1. The CDR3 has 16 residues. Germline lookup yields CDR1 SGHTA and CDR2 FQGNSA. Unmatched junction bases numbered 6, after V lost 5 bases and J lost 1 base. CDR3 coding DNA: TGTGCCAGCAGCCCGGACAGGGGGGGGGGCACAGATACGCAGTATTTT. It codes for CASSPDRGGGTDTQYF.

This clonotype was seen at least ten times. The chain is built from TRBV29-1 and TRBJ2-3; 8 bases map to TRBD1. In germline, CDR1 is SQVTM, CDR2 ANQGSEA. This CDR3 comprises 15 residues. Germline trimming cut 6 bases from V and 0 bases from J; bases unmatched to any gene: 8. The CDR3 loop reads CSVADRDPSTDTQYF. DNA of the CDR3: TGCAGCGTGGCGGACAGGGACCCAAGCACAGATACGCAGTATTTT.

This clonotype was counted between two and nine times. The CDR3, as DNA: TGCGCCGCGGGGGGCGGCAGCCGAGAAGCTTTCTTT. Translating gives CAAGGGSREAFF. The V and J genes are TRBV10-2 and TRBJ1-1; D may be TRBD1 (6 bases). CDR1 and CDR2 from the germline V gene are WSHSY and SAAADI. Trimming took off 11 bases at V and 8 bases at J, with 18 bases between the two ends. The CDR3 totals 12 residues.

This clonotype has a count of ten or more. The chain combines TRBV6-5 with TRBJ2-6; the D gene is possibly TRBD1 (6 bases). Trimming removed 2 bases from V and 2 bases from J, with 7 bases in between. Germline loops: CDR1 MNHEY, CDR2 SVGAGI. The CDR3 is 15 residues long. CDR3 sequence: CASSYTGTGANVLTF. CDR3 in DNA: TGTGCCAGCAGTTACACAGGGACTGGGGCCAACGTCCTGACTTTC.

This clonotype showed up many times. The chain has TRBV7-9 and TRBJ1-1; D not certain. V was clipped by 1 base and J by 1 base, with 4 bases between them. This CDR3 region has 13 residues. CDR1 and CDR2 (germline): SEHNR, FQNEAQ (reference sequence). In DNA form, the CDR3 reads TGTGCCAGCAGCTTAGTGGCGAACACTGAAGCTTTCTTT. As protein: CASSLVANTEAFF.

At least ten counts were recorded for this clonotype. The chain has TRBV6-4 and TRBJ1-1, with D hard to call. The CDR3 is 12 amino acids. Germline CDR1 and CDR2: MRHNA and SNTAGT. V lost 0 bases to trimming and J lost 10 bases, with 9 bases between them. The CDR3 bases are TGTGCCAGCAGTGACTCCGGTTCCCCAGCTTTCTTT. Translation: CASSDSGSPAFF.

The chain uses TRBV20-1 and TRBJ2-6; 7 nucleotides agree with TRBD1. The CDR3 has 14 residues. V gave up 6 bases and J gave up 2 bases; unmatched junction bases: 4. Per the germline V gene, CDR1 is DFQATT and CDR2 is SNEGSKA (reference sequence). The CDR3 spells CSALTGPGANVLTF. In DNA form, the CDR3 reads TGCAGTGCATTGACAGGGCCTGGGGCCAACGTCCTGACTTTC.

This clonotype was counted ten times or more. This chain uses TRBV19 with TRBJ1-2, with 9 bases identical to TRBD1. The germline V gene has CDR1 LNHDA and CDR2 SQIVND (reference sequence). Germline trimming cut 3 bases from V and 8 bases from J; bases unmatched to any gene: 7. The CDR3 spans 14 residues. In nucleotides, the CDR3 is TGTGCCAGTAGTATTCCTGGACAGGGGTGGGGCTACACCTTC. This encodes CASSIPGQGWGYTF.

This clonotype was counted ten times or more. The gene calls are TRBV9 and TRBJ2-1, with D perhaps given as TRBD1 or TRBD2 (6 bases each). The germline V gene has CDR1 SGDLS and CDR2 YYNGEE. The V gene lost 0 bases and the J gene lost 5 bases, with 12 bases spanning the gap. This CDR3 is built from 15 residues. The CDR3 loop reads CASSVGGGNHNEQFF. CDR3 DNA sequence: TGTGCCAGCAGCGTAGGAGGGGGGAACCACAATGAGCAGTTCTTC.

The sample holds many counts of this clonotype. The chain employs TRBV13 and TRBJ2-5; the match to TRBD1 covers 8 bases. The germline CDR1 and CDR2 sequences are PRHDT and FYEKMQ (reference sequence). V shed 5 bases and J 2 bases; nucleotides not matched to a gene: 10. The CDR3 spans 16 residues. CDR3 residues: CASSRKTGESQETQYF. The DNA of the CDR3 is TGTGCCAGCAGCCGAAAGACAGGGGAGAGTCAAGAGACCCAGTACTTC.

This clonotype was counted ten times or more. V gene TRBV5-1 combines with J gene TRBJ2-3; 8 nucleotides line up with TRBD2. Germline V gene sequence: CDR1 SGHRS, CDR2 YFSETQ. This CDR3 contains 16 residues. V lost 3 bases and J lost 1; bases outside the gene matches: 7. The CDR3 loop reads CASSWTSRRGTDTQYF. DNA for the CDR3: TGCGCCAGCAGCTGGACTAGCCGGAGGGGCACAGATACGCAGTATTTT. Full variable domain (remainder filled in from reference TRBV5-1 and TRBJ2-3): KAGVTQTPRYLIKTRGQQVTLSCSPISGHRSVSWYQQTPGQGLQFLFEYFSETQRNKGNFPGRFSGRQFSNSRSEMNVSTLELGDSALYLCASSWTSRRGTDTQYFGPGTRLTVL.

This clonotype was recorded a few times. The chain recombines TRBV7-9 with TRBJ2-1; D may be TRBD1 (6 bases). The germline V and J ends were trimmed by 5 bases and 7 bases, with 15 bases remaining between them. This CDR3 has 14 amino acids. Germline V gene sequence: CDR1 SEHNR, CDR2 FQNEAQ (reference sequence). CDR3 DNA sequence: TGTGCCAGCAGCCAAGACAGTGGACAGAATGAGCAGTTCTTC. This translates into CASSQDSGQNEQFF.

This clonotype was counted many times. This rearrangement joins TRBV7-6 to TRBJ1-5, with D perhaps TRBD1 (5 bases). Germline CDR1 reads SGHVS; CDR2 reads FNYEAQ. The CDR3 runs 14 residues. Trimming removed 0 bases at V and 8 bases at J, with 11 bases between. CDR3 residues: CASSLAYEGKPQHF. As DNA, the CDR3 is TGTGCCAGCAGCTTAGCCTACGAGGGGAAGCCCCAGCATTTT. Variable domain in full (rest from reference TRBV7-6 and TRBJ1-5): GAGVSQSPRYKVTKRGQDVALRCDPISGHVSLYWYRQALGQGPEFLTYFNYEAQQDKSGLPNDRFSAERPEGSISTLTIQRTEQRDSAMYRCASSLAYEGKPQHFGDGTRLSIL.

This clonotype was counted many times. This chain connects TRBV7-2 to TRBJ2-3; no reliable D call. The CDR3 totals 13 residues. With 6 bases removed from V and 6 bases from J, the gap between germline ends came to 13 bases. The germline gives CDR1 SGHTA, CDR2 FQGNSA. The CDR3 bases are TGTGCCAGCAGGTCGACCCCCTGGGATACGCAGTATTTT. Protein: CASRSTPWDTQYF.

This clonotype was recorded many times. This chain connects TRBV6-1 to TRBJ2-3; the match to TRBD2 covers 15 bases. Germline CDR1 is MNHNS and CDR2 is SASEGT. The CDR3 consists of 18 residues. The V segment lost 6 bases and the J segment 0 bases; nucleotides outside the gene matches: 7. This CDR3 is CASSRGLAGGRSTDTQYF. DNA for the CDR3: TGTGCCAGCAGCCGCGGACTAGCGGGGGGGCGAAGCACAGATACGCAGTATTTT.

Only a few counts were recorded for this clonotype. V and J are TRBV20-1 and TRBJ1-2; D gene ambiguous. The V gene's germline CDR1 is DFQATT and CDR2 SNEGSKA (reference sequence). The CDR3 sequence is 15 residues long. Trimming pared 6 bases from V and 4 bases from J, leaving 21 bases between. CDR3 loop: CSAARVALSLYGYTF. For the CDR3, the DNA is TGCAGTGCCGCTAGAGTCGCGTTATCCCTCTATGGCTACACCTTC.

V gene TRBV13 combines with J gene TRBJ1-3; no clear D gene. CDR1 and CDR2 from the germline V gene are PRHDT and FYEKMQ (reference sequence). The CDR3 covers 15 residues. Deletions cut 1 base from V and 0 bases from J, with 7 bases between. CDR3 coding DNA: TGTGCCAGCAGCTTAGTCCAGGTCTCTGGAAACACCATATATTTT. Translating it yields CASSLVQVSGNTIYF.

This chain joins TRBV5-1 and TRBJ2-3; D is possibly TRBD2 (5 bases). Germline values: CDR1 SGHRS, CDR2 YFSETQ. Trimming stripped 0 bases from V and 2 bases from J, with 13 bases between. This CDR3 contains 16 residues. The CDR3 spells CASSLVRTRPTDTQYF. CDR3 bases: TGCGCCAGCAGCTTGGTTAGGACTCGTCCCACAGATACGCAGTATTTT.

This clonotype was counted ten times or more. V and J are TRBV11-2 and TRBJ2-2, with D tentatively TRBD1 or TRBD2 (5 bases each). The CDR3 has 16 amino acids. The V and J ends lost 5 bases and 0 bases respectively, with 13 bases between them. CDR1 is SGHAT and CDR2 is FQNNGV in the germline V gene. The CDR3 protein is CASSRGRRANTGELFF. DNA for the CDR3: TGTGCCAGCAGCCGGGGACGTCGGGCGAACACCGGGGAGCTGTTTTTT.

This clonotype was seen a handful of times. This chain links TRBV12-5 with TRBJ2-3; no clear D gene. The length of the CDR3 is 14 residues. Trimming took off 4 bases at V and 6 bases at J, with 14 bases between the two ends. Germline-derived CDR1 and CDR2 are LGHNT and FRNRAP. CDR3 nucleotide sequence: TGTGCTAGTGGTTCTGACTGGGTCTATGATACGCAGTATTTT. It codes for CASGSDWVYDTQYF.

This clonotype was seen at least ten times. This chain uses TRBV12-3 or TRBV12-4 with TRBJ1-2, with D unclear. The V end was cut by 7 bases, the J end by 6 bases, with 9 bases between. The CDR3 length is 11 residues. The CDR3, as DNA: TGTGCCAGCACCCTGGGCCATGGCTACACCTTC. Encoded protein: CASTLGHGYTF.

The chain has TRBV9 and TRBJ2-1; 7 bases agree with TRBD1. Germline CDR1 and CDR2: SGDLS and YYNGEE. V was clipped by 6 bases and J by 12 bases; unmatched bases: 12. This CDR3 has 13 residues. The CDR3 reads CASTQGDYDRQFF. In DNA, the CDR3 is TGTGCCAGCACCCAGGGGGATTACGATAGGCAGTTCTTC. Full variable domain (rest looked up from reference TRBV9 and TRBJ2-1): DSGVTQTPKHLITATGQRVTLRCSPRSGDLSVYWYQQSLDQGLQFLIQYYNGEERAKGNILERFSAQQFPDLHSELNLSSLELGDSALYFCASTQGDYDRQFFGPGTRLTVL.